This T cell receptor beta chain originates from a study of blood T cell repertoires in COVID-19. Study overall: Italy, Spain and the United States were the sources of the convalescent and acute COVID-19 samples. Sample material is recorded as cDNA or gDNA derived from T cells, B-cell-depleted T cells, or PBMCs.

CDR1 and CDR2 from the germline V gene are LGHDT and YNNKEL (reference sequence). This CDR3 has 16 amino acids. Germline trimming cut 3 bases from V and 7 bases from J; bases unmatched to any gene: 8. Original analysis: By means of reference gene primer amplification, nucleated cell counts were estimated. Assay: immunoSEQ multiplex PCR; the TCRdb copy retains only in-frame clones and omits some. V and J calls and clone size come straight from that table; D and trimming were deduced from the DNA. The profile shows 150,000 to 200,000 clones, about four fifths of them singletons. Sequenced input: peripheral blood. The clonotype comes from a human donor in a cohort sampled during active COVID-19. The rearrangement links TRBV3-1 (or the pseudogene TRBV3-2) to TRBJ2-4; 11 nucleotides match TRBD2. CDR3 residues: CASSHPRGLAANIQYF. The DNA of the CDR3 is TGTGCCAGCAGCCACCCCAGGGGACTAGCGGCCAACATTCAGTACTTC.